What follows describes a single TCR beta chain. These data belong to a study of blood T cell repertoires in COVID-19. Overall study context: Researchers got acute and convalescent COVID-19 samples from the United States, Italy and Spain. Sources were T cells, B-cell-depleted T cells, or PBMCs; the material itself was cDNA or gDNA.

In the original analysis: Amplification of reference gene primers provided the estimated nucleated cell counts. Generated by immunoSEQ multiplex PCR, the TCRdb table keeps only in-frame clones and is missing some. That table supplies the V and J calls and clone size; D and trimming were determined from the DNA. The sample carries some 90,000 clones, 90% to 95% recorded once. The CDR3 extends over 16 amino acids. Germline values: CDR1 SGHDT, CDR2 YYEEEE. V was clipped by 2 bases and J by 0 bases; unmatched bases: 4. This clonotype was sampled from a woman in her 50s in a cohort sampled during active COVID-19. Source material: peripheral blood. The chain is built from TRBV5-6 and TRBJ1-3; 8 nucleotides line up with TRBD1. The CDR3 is CASSLQGVRSGNTIYF. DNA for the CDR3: TGTGCCAGCAGCTTACAGGGGGTGCGCTCTGGAAACACCATATATTTT.